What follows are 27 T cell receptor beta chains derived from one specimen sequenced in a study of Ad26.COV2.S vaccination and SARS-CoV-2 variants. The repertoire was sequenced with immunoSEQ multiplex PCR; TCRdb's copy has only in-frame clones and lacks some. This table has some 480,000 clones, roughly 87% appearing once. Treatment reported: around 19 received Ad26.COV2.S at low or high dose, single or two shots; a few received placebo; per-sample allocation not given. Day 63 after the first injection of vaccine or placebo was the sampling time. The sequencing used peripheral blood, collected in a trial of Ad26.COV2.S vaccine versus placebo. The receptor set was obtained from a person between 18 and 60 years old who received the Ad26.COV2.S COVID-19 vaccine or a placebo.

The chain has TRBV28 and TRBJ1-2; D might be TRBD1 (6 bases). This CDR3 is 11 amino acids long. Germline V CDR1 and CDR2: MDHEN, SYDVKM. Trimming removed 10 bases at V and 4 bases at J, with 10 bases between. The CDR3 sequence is CAIRDIYGYTF. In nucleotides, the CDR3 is TGTGCCATCAGGGACATCTATGGCTACACCTTC.

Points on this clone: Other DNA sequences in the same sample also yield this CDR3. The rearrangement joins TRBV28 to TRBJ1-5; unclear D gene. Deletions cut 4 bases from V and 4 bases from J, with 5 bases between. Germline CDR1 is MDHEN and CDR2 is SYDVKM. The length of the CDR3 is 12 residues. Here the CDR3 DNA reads TGTGCCAGCAGTTCGACGAATCAGCCCCAGCATTTT. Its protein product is CASSSTNQPQHF.

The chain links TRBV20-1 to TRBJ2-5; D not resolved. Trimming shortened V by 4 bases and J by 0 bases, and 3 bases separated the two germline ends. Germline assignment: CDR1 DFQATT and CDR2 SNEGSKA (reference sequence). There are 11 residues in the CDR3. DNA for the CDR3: TGCAGTGCTACCAACCAAGAGACCCAGTACTTC. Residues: CSATNQETQYF.

CDR3 amino acids: CATVGLIKAGTLQIRKYF. The CDR3 coding sequence is TGCGCCACCGTAGGCCTTATAAAAGCGGGGACACTACAGATACGCAAGTATTTT. J is TRBJ2-3 and V is TRBV4-3; D perhaps matches TRBD2 (7 bases). The CDR3 sequence is 18 residues long. V was shortened by 10 bases and J by 13 bases, with 39 bases between the two germline ends. CDR1 and CDR2 from the germline V gene are LGHNA and YSLEER.

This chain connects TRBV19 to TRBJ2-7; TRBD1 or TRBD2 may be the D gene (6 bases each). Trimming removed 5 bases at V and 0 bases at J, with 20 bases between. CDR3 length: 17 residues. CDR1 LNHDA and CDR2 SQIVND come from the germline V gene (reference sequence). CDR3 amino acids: CASSRWSGAPFSYEQYF. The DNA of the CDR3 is TGTGCCAGTAGTCGGTGGTCGGGGGCCCCGTTCTCCTACGAGCAGTACTTC.

The chain's CDR3 is CASRHGGIAYEQYF. In DNA, the CDR3 is TGTGCCAGCAGACACGGAGGCATAGCCTACGAGCAGTACTTC. The chain recombines TRBV27 with TRBJ2-7; D may be TRBD2 (5 bases). The ends were cut back, 6 bases at V and 2 bases at J, with 14 bases in the middle. Per the germline V gene, CDR1 is MNHEY and CDR2 is SMNVEV (reference sequence). CDR3 length: 14 residues.

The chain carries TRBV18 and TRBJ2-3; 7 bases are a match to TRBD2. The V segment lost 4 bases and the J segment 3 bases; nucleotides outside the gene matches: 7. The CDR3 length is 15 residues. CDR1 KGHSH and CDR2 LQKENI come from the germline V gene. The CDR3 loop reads CASSLLAGETDTQYF. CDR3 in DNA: TGTGCCAGCTCACTCTTGGCGGGAGAGACAGATACGCAGTATTTT.

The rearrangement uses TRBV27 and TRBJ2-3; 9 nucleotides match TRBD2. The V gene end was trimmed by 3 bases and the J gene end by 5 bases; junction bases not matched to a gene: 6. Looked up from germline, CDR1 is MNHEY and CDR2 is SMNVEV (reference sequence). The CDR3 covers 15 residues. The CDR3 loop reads CASSFLAGTGDTQYF. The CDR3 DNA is TGTGCCAGCAGTTTCCTAGCGGGAACGGGAGATACGCAGTATTTT.

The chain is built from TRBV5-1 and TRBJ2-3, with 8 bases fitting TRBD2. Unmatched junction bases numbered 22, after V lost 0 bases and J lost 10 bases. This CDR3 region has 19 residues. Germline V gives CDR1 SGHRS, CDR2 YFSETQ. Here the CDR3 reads CASSLEVVAGSISGRAQYF. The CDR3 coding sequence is TGCGCCAGCAGCTTGGAGGTGGTAGCGGGATCGATTTCTGGGAGGGCGCAGTATTTT.

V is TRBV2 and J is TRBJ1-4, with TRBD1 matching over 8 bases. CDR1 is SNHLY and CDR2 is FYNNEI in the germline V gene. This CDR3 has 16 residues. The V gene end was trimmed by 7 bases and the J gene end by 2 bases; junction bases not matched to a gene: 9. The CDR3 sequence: CASIWQGAGTNEKLFF. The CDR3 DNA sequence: TGTGCCAGCATCTGGCAGGGGGCAGGCACTAATGAAAAACTGTTTTTT.

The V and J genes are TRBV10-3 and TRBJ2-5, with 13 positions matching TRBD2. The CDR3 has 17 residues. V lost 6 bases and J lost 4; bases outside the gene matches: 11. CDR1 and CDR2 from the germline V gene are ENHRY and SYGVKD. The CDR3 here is CAISPTSGRASVETQYF. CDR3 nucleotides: TGTGCCATCAGCCCAACTAGCGGGAGGGCCTCGGTAGAGACCCAGTACTTC.

CDR3 protein: CASSLVSGTQYF. CDR3 bases: TGTGCCAGCAGCTTAGTTAGCGGGACCCAGTACTTC. J is TRBJ2-5 and V is TRBV7-9; D possibly corresponds to TRBD2 (6 bases). Germline lookup yields CDR1 SEHNR and CDR2 FQNEAQ (reference sequence). CDR3 length: 12 residues. V lost 1 base and J 7 bases, leaving 7 bases between the germline ends.

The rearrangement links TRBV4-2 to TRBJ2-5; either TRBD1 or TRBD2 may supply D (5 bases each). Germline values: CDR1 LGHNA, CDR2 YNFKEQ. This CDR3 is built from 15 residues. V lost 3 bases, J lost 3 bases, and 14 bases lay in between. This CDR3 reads CASSQGEGTEETQYF. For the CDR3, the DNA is TGTGCCAGCAGCCAGGGCGAAGGGACCGAAGAGACCCAGTACTTC.

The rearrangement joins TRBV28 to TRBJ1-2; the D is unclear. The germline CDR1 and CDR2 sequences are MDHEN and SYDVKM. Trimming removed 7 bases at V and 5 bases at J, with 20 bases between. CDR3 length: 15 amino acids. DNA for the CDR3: TGTGCCAGCAAAAAGAGCGGTACATCATTATATGGCTACACCTTC. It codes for CASKKSGTSLYGYTF.

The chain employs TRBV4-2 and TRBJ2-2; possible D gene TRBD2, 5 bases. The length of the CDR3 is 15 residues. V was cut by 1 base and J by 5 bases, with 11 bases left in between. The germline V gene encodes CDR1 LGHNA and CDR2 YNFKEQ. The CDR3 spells CASSQGMSGTGELFF. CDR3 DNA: TGTGCCAGCAGCCAAGGAATGTCGGGAACCGGGGAGCTGTTTTTT.

For the CDR3, the DNA is TGTGCCAGCACCGAACAGGGGGCCCTCGATGAGCAGTTCTTC. Residues: CASTEQGALDEQFF. The genes are TRBV7-2 and TRBJ2-1, with 9 positions matching TRBD1. Trimming cost V 7 bases and J 8 bases; bases outside gene matches: 9. The CDR3 is made up of 14 amino acids. Germline lookup yields CDR1 SGHTA and CDR2 FQGNSA.

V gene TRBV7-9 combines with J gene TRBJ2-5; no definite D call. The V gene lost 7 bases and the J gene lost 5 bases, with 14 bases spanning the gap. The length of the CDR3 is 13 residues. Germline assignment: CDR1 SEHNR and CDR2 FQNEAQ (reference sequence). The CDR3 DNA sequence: TGTGCCAGCACCACCCCTATGGCGGAGACCCAGTACTTC. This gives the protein CASTTPMAETQYF.

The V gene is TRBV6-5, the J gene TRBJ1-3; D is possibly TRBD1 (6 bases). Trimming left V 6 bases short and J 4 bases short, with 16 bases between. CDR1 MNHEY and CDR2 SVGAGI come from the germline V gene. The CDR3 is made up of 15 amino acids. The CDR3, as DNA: TGTGCCAGCAGAGCCTCGACAGGTCCCGGAAACACCATATATTTT. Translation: CASRASTGPGNTIYF.

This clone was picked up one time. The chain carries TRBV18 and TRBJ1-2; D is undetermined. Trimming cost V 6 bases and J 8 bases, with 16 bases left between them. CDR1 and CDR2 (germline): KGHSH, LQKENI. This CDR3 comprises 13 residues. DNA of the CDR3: TGTGCCAGCTCCCAAAAAGCGGGGTCCGGCTACACCTTC. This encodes CASSQKAGSGYTF.

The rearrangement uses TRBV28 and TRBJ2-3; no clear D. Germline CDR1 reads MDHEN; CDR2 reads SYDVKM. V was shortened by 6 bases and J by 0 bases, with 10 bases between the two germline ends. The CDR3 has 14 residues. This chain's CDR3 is CASSYSSSTDTQYF. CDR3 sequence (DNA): TGTGCCAGCAGCTACTCATCTAGCACAGATACGCAGTATTTT.

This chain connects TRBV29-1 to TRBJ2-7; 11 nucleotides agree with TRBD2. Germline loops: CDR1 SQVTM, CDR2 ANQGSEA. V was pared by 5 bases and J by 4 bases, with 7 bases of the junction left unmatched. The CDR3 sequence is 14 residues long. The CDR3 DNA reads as TGCAGCGTTACTAGCGGGAGTTCCCGATACGAGCAGTACTTC. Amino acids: CSVTSGSSRYEQYF.

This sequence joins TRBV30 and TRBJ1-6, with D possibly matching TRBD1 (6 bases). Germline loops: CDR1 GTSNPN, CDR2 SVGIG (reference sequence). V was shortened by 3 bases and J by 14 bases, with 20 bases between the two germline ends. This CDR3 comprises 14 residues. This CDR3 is CAWSVRGVSSSLHF. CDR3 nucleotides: TGTGCCTGGAGCGTCAGGGGTGTCTCTTCGTCCCTCCACTTT.

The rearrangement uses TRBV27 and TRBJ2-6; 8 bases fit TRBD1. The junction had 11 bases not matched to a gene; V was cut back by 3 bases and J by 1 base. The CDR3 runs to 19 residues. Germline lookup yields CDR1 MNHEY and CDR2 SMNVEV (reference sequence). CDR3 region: CASSFRRDRSRSGANVLTF. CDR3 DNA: TGTGCCAGCAGTTTCCGCCGGGACAGGTCACGTTCTGGGGCCAACGTCCTGACTTTC.

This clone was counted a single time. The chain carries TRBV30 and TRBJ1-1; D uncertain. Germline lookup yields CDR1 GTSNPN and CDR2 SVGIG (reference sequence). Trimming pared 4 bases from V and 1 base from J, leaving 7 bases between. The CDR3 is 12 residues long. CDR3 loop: CAWTWKNTEAFF. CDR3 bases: TGTGCCTGGACATGGAAGAACACTGAAGCTTTCTTT.

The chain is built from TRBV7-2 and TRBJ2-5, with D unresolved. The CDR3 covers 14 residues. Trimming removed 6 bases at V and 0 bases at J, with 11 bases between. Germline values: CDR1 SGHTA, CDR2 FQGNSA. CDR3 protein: CASSPDPYQETQYF. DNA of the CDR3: TGTGCCAGCAGTCCCGACCCGTACCAAGAGACCCAGTACTTC.

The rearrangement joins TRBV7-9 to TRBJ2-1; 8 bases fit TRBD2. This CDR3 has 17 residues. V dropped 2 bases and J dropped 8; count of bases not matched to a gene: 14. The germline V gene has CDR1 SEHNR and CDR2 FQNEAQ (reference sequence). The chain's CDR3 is CASSLFPPGTSFDEQFF. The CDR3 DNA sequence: TGTGCCAGCAGCTTATTTCCCCCCGGGACTAGTTTCGATGAGCAGTTCTTC. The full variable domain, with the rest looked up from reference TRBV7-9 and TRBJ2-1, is DTGVSQNPRHKITKRGQNVTFRCDPISEHNRLYWYRQTLGQGPEFLTYFQNEAQLEKSRLLSDRFSAERPKGSFSTLEIQRTEQGDSAMYLCASSLFPPGTSFDEQFFGPGTRLTVL.

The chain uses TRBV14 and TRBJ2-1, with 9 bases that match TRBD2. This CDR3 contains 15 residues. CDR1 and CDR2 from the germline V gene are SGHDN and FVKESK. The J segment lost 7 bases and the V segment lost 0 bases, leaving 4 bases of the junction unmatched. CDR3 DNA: TGTGCCAGCAGCCAAGATCCTAGCGGGGTAAATGAGCAGTTCTTC. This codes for CASSQDPSGVNEQFF.